These 4 T cell receptor beta chains came from one sample sequenced in a study of a mutant IDH1 vaccine in newly diagnosed glioma. Time point reported: week 11, during vaccination. Doses consisted of 300 ug of mutant IDH1 20-mer peptide each, paired with topical imiquimod. These receptors' targets are unknown. Data came from immunoSEQ multiplex PCR; TCRdb stores just in-frame clones and leaves some out. The data hold under 150,000 clones, with about four fifths observed a single time. The source material was PBMCs, sampled from a glioma patient whose treatment included an IDH1 peptide vaccine. These receptors were taken from a man in his forties with glioma.

This chain connects TRBV12-5 to TRBJ2-4, with 9 positions matching TRBD2. Germline V gene lookup returns CDR1 LGHNT and CDR2 FRNRAP. The CDR3 loop spans 21 amino acids. Trimming cost V 1 base and J 0 bases; bases outside gene matches: 16. CDR3 sequence reads: CASGLGPKGRGGSAAKNIQYF. The CDR3 bases are TGTGCTAGTGGTTTGGGGCCCAAAGGGCGGGGGGGTTCGGCAGCCAAAAACATTCAGTACTTC.

This chain joins TRBV6-5 and TRBJ2-1; D is ambiguous. Germline CDR1 and CDR2: MNHEY and SVGAGI. V lost 6 bases and J lost 9, with 9 bases in between. The CDR3 length is 11 residues. For the CDR3, the DNA is TGTGCCAGCAGCGTCAAGGGTGAGCAGTTCTTC. Amino acids: CASSVKGEQFF.

The CDR3 sequence: CASSRTSGMISYNEQFF. CDR3 sequence (DNA): TGTGCCAGCTCTCGAACTAGCGGGATGATTTCCTACAATGAGCAGTTCTTC. The chain uses TRBV30 and TRBJ2-1, with 10 bases identical to TRBD2. Germline V CDR1 and CDR2: GTSNPN, SVGIG (reference sequence). V lost 8 bases to trimming and J lost 1 base; unmatched junction nucleotides: 14. CDR3 length: 17 amino acids.

The table lists this clone with a few counts. In nucleotides, the CDR3 is TGTGCCAGCAGCGGGGTTTGGTACAATGAGCAGTTCTTC. Its translation is CASSGVWYNEQFF. The gene calls are TRBV7-2 and TRBJ2-1, with unresolved D. V lost 5 bases, J lost 4 bases, and 9 bases lay in between. The CDR3 has 13 residues. Germline V gene sequence: CDR1 SGHTA, CDR2 FQGNSA.